The rows below give T cell receptor beta chains drawn from one sample of a study of quantifying T cell responses using KT2 cells. One entry per CDR3 protein results from TCRdb running MiXCR on the UMI-ligation and nested PCR reads. Altogether about 41,000 distinct CDR3 sequences are present, approximately 17% being singletons, with the ten largest covering roughly 44%. The source material was PBMCs spiked with cells of the T cell clone KT2. The receptors derive from a human donor. The CDR3 runs from the conserved cysteine through the conserved F or W. D genes are given only for firm matches. Part of the rows lack a size; the others show once, few, many or a class for expanded clones.

NA	TRBV7-2	TRBD1	TRBJ2-6	CASRPGQGALGANVLTF	TGTGCCAGCAGGCCGGGACAGGGGGCGCTAGGGGCCAACGTCCTGACTTTC
few	TRBV7-8	NA	TRBJ2-4	CASSRARRLDAKNIQYF	TGTGCCAGCAGCAGGGCGCGTAGGTTGGATGCCAAAAACATTCAGTACTTC
few	TRBV10-2	TRBD2	TRBJ2-1	CASSGRGLASSYNEQFF	TGCGCCAGCAGTGGGAGGGGACTAGCGAGCTCCTACAATGAGCAGTTCTTC
few	TRBV12-3/TRBV12-4	TRBD1	TRBJ2-7	CASSDRDRVNEQYF	TGTGCCAGCAGCGACCGGGACAGGGTGAACGAGCAGTACTTC
NA	TRBV29-1	TRBD1	TRBJ1-1	CGVEGPVGDRGLVAFF	TGCGGCGTTGAAGGTCCTGTTGGGGACAGGGGACTTGTGGCTTTCTTT
many	TRBV12-3/TRBV12-4	TRBD2	TRBJ2-5	CASSGMGLAEETQYF	TGTGCCAGCAGTGGAATGGGACTAGCGGAAGAGACCCAGTACTTC
NA	TRBV18	TRBD1	TRBJ2-4	CASSSTDRGRLAKNIQYF	TGTGCCAGCTCATCTACCGACAGGGGTCGACTAGCCAAAAACATTCAGTACTTC
NA	TRBV3-1	TRBD1	TRBJ2-1	CASSRGQGEDEQFF	TGTGCCAGCAGCCGGGGACAGGGGGAGGATGAGCAGTTCTTC
few	TRBV7-9	NA	TRBJ1-4	CASSSLTGLNEKLFF	TGTGCCAGCAGCTCCCTGACAGGCCTTAATGAAAAACTGTTTTTT
NA	TRBV14	NA	TRBJ2-2	CASSLMSWADTGELFF	TGTGCCAGCAGCCTTATGTCCTGGGCGGACACCGGGGAGCTGTTTTTT
NA	TRBV21-1	NA	TRBJ2-1	CASSKAARSSRESGSSYNEQFF	TGTGCCAGCAGCAAAGCCGCACGAAGCAGTCGGGAGAGCGGGTCTTCCTACAATGAGCAGTTCTTC
NA	TRBV21-1	NA	TRBJ2-1	CASSPRGGNEQFF	TGTGCCAGCAGCCCCCGCGGGGGAAATGAGCAGTTCTTC
many	TRBV18	NA	TRBJ1-1	CASSPGTAIDTEAFF	TGTGCCAGCTCACCCGGGACCGCGATAGACACTGAAGCTTTCTTT
few	TRBV20-1	NA	TRBJ1-5	CSARSWDFLNQPQHF	TGCAGTGCTAGATCCTGGGATTTTCTCAATCAGCCCCAGCATTTT
many	TRBV18	TRBD1	TRBJ2-7	CASSPIGTGISGLEQYF	TGTGCCAGCTCACCGATCGGGACAGGGATCTCGGGGCTCGAGCAGTACTTC
few	TRBV9	TRBD2	TRBJ2-3	CATNQRGSTDTQYF	TGTGCCACCAATCAGCGGGGGAGCACAGATACGCAGTATTTT
NA	TRBV20-1	NA	TRBJ1-2	CSASRQGYTF	TGCAGTGCTAGCCGTCAAGGTTACACCTTC
NA	TRBV7-9	NA	TRBJ2-7	CASRPHPDYEQYF	TGTGCCAGCAGGCCTCACCCCGACTACGAGCAGTACTTC
many	TRBV5-6	TRBD2	TRBJ2-7	CASSLTGGGAYEQYF	TGTGCCAGCAGCTTGACGGGGGGTGGTGCCTACGAGCAGTACTTC
NA	TRBV6-5	NA	TRBJ1-1	CASSYSTQGRTEAFF	TGTGCCAGCAGTTACTCGACGCAGGGGCGGACTGAAGCTTTCTTT
few	TRBV27	NA	TRBJ2-7	CASSSGLVIEQYF	TGTGCCAGCAGCTCGGGGTTAGTAATCGAGCAGTACTTC
NA	TRBV4-1	NA	TRBJ2-5	CASSQEMDETQYF	TGCGCCAGCAGCCAAGAGATGGACGAGACCCAGTACTTC
few	TRBV6-5	NA	TRBJ1-1	CASSYGTSNTEAFF	TGTGCCAGCAGTTACGGGACATCGAACACTGAAGCTTTCTTT
NA	TRBV7-9	TRBD1	TRBJ1-2	CASSPTGTGENYGYTF	TGTGCCAGCAGCCCCACCGGGACAGGGGAAAACTATGGCTACACCTTC
few	TRBV6-5	NA	TRBJ1-4	CASSRSRNEKLFF	TGTGCCAGCAGCAGGTCCCGAAATGAAAAACTGTTTTTT
many	TRBV10-1	NA	TRBJ2-5	CASTIRVQETQYF	TGCGCCAGCACCATCCGGGTCCAAGAGACCCAGTACTTC
NA	TRBV7-9	TRBD2	TRBJ2-1	CASSSTVGGHRDEQFF	TGTGCCAGCAGCTCCACCGTGGGAGGGCATCGGGATGAGCAGTTCTTC
few	TRBV30	NA	TRBJ2-1	CALASGFYNEQFF	TGTGCTCTCGCTAGTGGGTTCTACAATGAGCAGTTCTTC
NA	TRBV11-3	TRBD1	TRBJ2-1	CASSLYRGRLYNEQFF	TGTGCCAGCAGTCTTTACAGGGGGCGCTTGTACAATGAGCAGTTCTTC
NA	TRBV5-1	NA	TRBJ1-4	CASSERESTNEKLFF	TGCGCCAGCAGCGAAAGGGAATCGACTAATGAAAAACTGTTTTTT
NA	TRBV7-6	NA	TRBJ2-2	CASSFHGGELFF	TGTGCCAGCAGCTTCCATGGCGGGGAGCTGTTTTTT
once	TRBV6-5	NA	TRBJ1-2	CASSLFGYVYTF	TGTGCCAGCAGTCTTTTTGGCTATGTCTACACCTTC
few	TRBV29-1	NA	TRBJ1-5	CSVLDREAQHF	TGCAGCGTTTTAGACCGGGAGGCCCAGCATTTT
few	TRBV12-3/TRBV12-4	NA	TRBJ2-5	CASSFDGVQETQYF	TGTGCCAGCAGTTTTGACGGAGTTCAAGAGACCCAGTACTTC
NA	TRBV11-2	NA	TRBJ2-1	CASSSLTGYEQFF	TGTGCCAGCAGCTCTTTAACAGGGTATGAGCAGTTCTTC
NA	TRBV7-8	NA	TRBJ2-5	CASSLVFRQINETQYF	TGTGCCAGCAGCTTAGTTTTTCGACAGATCAACGAGACCCAGTACTTC
once	TRBV6-5	TRBD1	TRBJ1-1	CASSSRTGGEGTEAFF	TGTGCCAGCAGTTCCCGGACAGGGGGCGAGGGTACTGAAGCTTTCTTT
many	TRBV4-3	NA	TRBJ2-3	CASSQGWADTQYF	TGCGCCAGCAGCCAGGGGTGGGCAGATACGCAGTATTTT
NA	TRBV20-1	NA	TRBJ1-4	CSAIRAPGEEKLFF	TGCAGTGCTATCCGAGCGCCAGGGGAAGAAAAACTGTTTTTT
NA	TRBV29-1	TRBD2	TRBJ2-1	CSVPFSGGAVYNEQFF	TGCAGCGTTCCCTTTAGCGGGGGGGCCGTCTACAATGAGCAGTTCTTC